The T cell receptor beta chain under discussion was sequenced for a study of T-cell memory formation after mild COVID-19. Study at large: TCR clusters were mostly donor specific.

The TCR alpha and TCR beta cDNA libraries, bearing sample barcodes and UMIs, were generated by 5'RACE using constant-segment primers. MiXCR, run by TCRdb on the 5' RACE reads, gives a single entry per CDR3 protein. The sample consists of hundreds of thousands of distinct CDR3 sequences, 24% of them appearing once. This clonotype has only a few counts. Its antigen remains unidentified. Study results and limitations: Among contracting clones, CD4+ were mainly CM/EM and CD8+ enriched in EMRA. Among clones contracting day 15 to 85, CD4/CD8 was balanced, whereas later expanders leaned CD4+.

The CDR3 consists of 14 residues. From germline, CDR1 is SGHDN and CDR2 FVKESK. Deletions cut 1 base from V and 7 bases from J, with 13 bases between. This sequence originates from an adult woman who had mild COVID-19 (a few samples of this study predate the infection). Cell type and time point are not known. Sequences were obtained from PBMCs or a T cell subset sorted from them (not recorded which). This sequence joins TRBV14 and TRBJ1-1; TRBD1 might be the D (5 bases). The CDR3 region is CASSQGEGWIEAFF. The CDR3 bases are TGTGCCAGCAGCCAAGGGGAGGGGTGGATTGAAGCTTTCTTT.